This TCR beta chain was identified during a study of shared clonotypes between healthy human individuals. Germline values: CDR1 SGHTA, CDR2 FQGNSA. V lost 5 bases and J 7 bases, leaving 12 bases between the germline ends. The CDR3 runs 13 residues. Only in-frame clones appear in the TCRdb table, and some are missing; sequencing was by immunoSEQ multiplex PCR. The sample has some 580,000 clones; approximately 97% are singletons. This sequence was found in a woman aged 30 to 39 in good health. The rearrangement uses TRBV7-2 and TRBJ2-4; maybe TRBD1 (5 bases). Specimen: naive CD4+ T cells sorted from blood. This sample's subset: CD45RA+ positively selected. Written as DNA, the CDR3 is TGTGCCAGCAGCCACAGGCTAAAGAACATTCAGTACTTC. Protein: CASSHRLKNIQYF.